This is a list of T cell receptor beta chains from one sample in a study of T cell repertoires in ileal Crohn's disease. The repertoire was sequenced with immunoSEQ multiplex PCR; TCRdb's copy has only in-frame clones and lacks some. The sample records over a thousand clones, about 80% being singletons. The material sequenced was ileal tissue. These receptors all come from an adult with Crohn's disease. Each CDR3 is given with its conserved first and last residue. D genes are given only for firm matches. Clone size is shown for a subset of rows, as once, few, many or a class of expanded clone.

abundance | j_gene | d_gene | v_gene | CDR3aa | CDR3nt
- | TRBJ1-2 | - | TRBV2 | CASSSGIDGYTF | TGTGCCAGCAGCTCTGGGATTGATGGCTACACCTTC
- | TRBJ2-1 | - | TRBV27 | CASSLLVGGLNEQFF | TGTGCCAGCAGTTTATTGGTCGGGGGGCTCAATGAGCAGTTCTTC
- | TRBJ2-7 | - | TRBV5-1 | CASSLEGRGTYEQYF | TGCGCCAGCAGCTTGGAAGGCAGGGGAACCTACGAGCAGTACTTC
- | TRBJ2-5 | - | TRBV23-1 | CASRTVTQETQYF | TGCGCCAGCAGGACAGTTACTCAAGAGACCCAGTACTTC
- | TRBJ2-2 | - | TRBV9 | CASSVGSAANTGELFF | TGTGCCAGCAGCGTAGGAAGTGCGGCGAACACCGGGGAGCTGTTTTTT
- | TRBJ2-3 | TRBD2 | TRBV28 | CASSSAGVNTDTQYF | TGTGCCAGCAGTTCGGCGGGGGTGAACACAGATACGCAGTATTTT
few | TRBJ2-7 | - | TRBV5-5 | CASNPGVGPYEQYF | TGTGCCAGCAATCCGGGTGTGGGCCCCTACGAGCAGTACTTC
- | TRBJ2-7 | - | TRBV6-1 | CASSEGHLYEQYF | TGTGCCAGCAGTGAGGGGCACCTCTACGAGCAGTACTTC
- | TRBJ1-2 | - | TRBV2 | CASSEAQGYGYTF | TGTGCCAGCAGTGAAGCGCAGGGCTATGGCTACACCTTC
- | TRBJ2-1 | TRBD2 | TRBV11-3 | CASSLILAGNEQFF | TGTGCCAGCAGCTTAATACTAGCGGGCAATGAGCAGTTCTTC
- | TRBJ2-7 | TRBD1 | TRBV28 | CAIKPGTGDSYEQYF | TGTGCCATTAAACCCGGGACAGGCGACTCCTACGAGCAGTACTTC
- | TRBJ1-1 | TRBD1 | TRBV9 | CASSVGGQVAEAFF | TGTGCCAGCAGCGTAGGGGGACAGGTTGCTGAAGCTTTCTTT
- | TRBJ2-3 | - | TRBV15 | CATSRGDGGTDTQYF | TGTGCCACCAGCAGAGGGGACGGGGGCACAGATACGCAGTATTTT
- | TRBJ2-2 | TRBD1 | TRBV5-1 | CASSFETGDTGELFF | TGCGCCAGCAGCTTCGAGACAGGGGACACCGGGGAGCTGTTTTTT
- | TRBJ1-1 | - | TRBV4-1 | CASSQQGFATEAFF | TGCGCCAGCAGCCAACAGGGGTTCGCCACTGAAGCTTTCTTT
- | TRBJ2-7 | - | TRBV14 | CASSQGLPGPAYEQYF | TGTGCCAGCAGCCAAGGGCTTCCGGGGCCGGCCTACGAGCAGTACTTC
- | TRBJ2-7 | - | TRBV5-6 | CASSFSYSYEQYF | TGTGCCAGCAGCTTTTCATACTCCTACGAGCAGTACTTC
few | TRBJ1-6 | - | TRBV30 | CAWRAGRANSPLHF | TGTGCCTGGAGGGCGGGTAGAGCCAATTCACCCCTCCACTTT
- | TRBJ1-1 | - | TRBV4-1 | CASSQEGHTEAFF | TGCGCCAGCAGCCAAGAGGGCCACACTGAAGCTTTCTTT
- | TRBJ2-3 | - | TRBV6-4 | CASSENWGTDTQYF | TGTGCCAGCAGTGAAAATTGGGGCACAGATACGCAGTATTTT
once | TRBJ2-7 | - | TRBV28 | CASSLANSITYEQYF | TGTGCCAGCAGTCTAGCCAACTCCATTACCTACGAGCAGTACTTC
- | TRBJ2-1 | TRBD2 | TRBV5-6 | CASSLASGHSSGEQFF | TGTGCCAGCAGCTTGGCTAGCGGGCATTCGAGCGGTGAGCAGTTCTTC
large | TRBJ1-5 | - | TRBV19 | CASHFGPRQPQHF | TGTGCCAGTCACTTCGGTCCTCGGCAGCCCCAGCATTTT
- | TRBJ2-3 | - | TRBV5-6 | CASSTLQGSDTQYF | TGTGCCAGCAGCACCCTACAGGGTTCGGATACGCAGTATTTT
- | TRBJ2-3 | - | TRBV28 | CASSQDSLVTQYF | TGTGCCAGCAGTCAAGACAGTTTAGTCACGCAGTATTTT
- | TRBJ1-3 | - | TRBV7-9 | CASSYLGDTIYF | TGTGCCAGCAGCTACCTGGGGGACACCATATATTTT
- | TRBJ2-7 | - | TRBV13 | CASSLRGIPYEQYF | TGTGCCAGCAGCTTAAGGGGGATTCCCTACGAGCAGTACTTC
- | TRBJ1-1 | - | TRBV27 | CASRGYGTEAFF | TGTGCCAGCAGAGGGTACGGCACTGAAGCTTTCTTT
- | TRBJ2-5 | - | TRBV10-2 | CASSEVQETQYF | TGCGCCAGCAGTGAGGTCCAAGAGACCCAGTACTTC
- | TRBJ2-1 | - | TRBV6-1 | CASSEPSSSYNEQFF | TGTGCCAGCAGTGAACCTAGCAGCTCCTACAATGAGCAGTTCTTC
- | TRBJ1-2 | - | TRBV7-8 | CASSSIGSGYGYTF | TGTGCCAGCAGCTCTATAGGGAGCGGATATGGCTACACCTTC
- | TRBJ1-2 | - | TRBV27 | CASSLTGSYGYTF | TGTGCCAGCAGTTTGACGGGGTCCTATGGCTACACCTTC
once | TRBJ1-1 | TRBD1 | TRBV5-6 | CASSLFGTGGRTEAFF | TGTGCCAGCAGCTTGTTTGGGACAGGGGGAAGGACTGAAGCTTTCTTT
- | TRBJ2-7 | - | TRBV11-2 | CASSLDSGTEQYF | TGTGCCAGCAGCTTAGATAGCGGAACCGAGCAGTACTTC
- | TRBJ2-1 | TRBD2 | TRBV7-7 | CASSAGTSSGNEQFF | TGTGCCAGCAGCGCCGGGACTAGCTCGGGCAATGAGCAGTTCTTC
- | TRBJ1-2 | - | TRBV4-2 | CASSQDRDRHTF | TGTGCCAGCAGCCAAGACCGAGACAGACACACCTTC
- | TRBJ2-5 | TRBD1 | TRBV6-1 | CASAGTGAETQYF | TGTGCCTCCGCCGGGACAGGGGCAGAGACCCAGTACTTC
- | TRBJ2-1 | - | TRBV11-2 | CASSFGGHEQFF | TGTGCCAGCAGCTTTGGGGGTCATGAGCAGTTCTTC
- | TRBJ2-5 | TRBD2 | TRBV19 | CASSALAGGGETQYF | TGTGCCAGTAGTGCACTAGCGGGGGGCGGAGAGACCCAGTACTTC
- | TRBJ2-4 | - | TRBV2 | CASSEARYIQYF | TGTGCCAGCAGTGAAGCGCGCTACATTCAGTACTTC
- | TRBJ1-2 | - | TRBV15 | CATSRDILGTDYGYTF | TGTGCCACCAGCAGAGACATTTTGGGCACGGACTATGGCTACACCTTC
once | TRBJ2-1 | - | TRBV5-1 | CASSLAKGGRANDGYEQFF | TGCGCCAGCAGCTTGGCCAAGGGGGGCCGCGCCAATGATGGGTATGAGCAGTTCTTC